The clone carrying this TCR beta chain appeared many times. Its antigen is not known. Deletions cut 4 bases from V and 1 base from J, with 8 bases between. CDR1 SGHRS and CDR2 YFSETQ come from the germline V gene. This CDR3 has 13 residues. The source of the sample is a study of neurological immune-mediated disorders. Whole-study results and caveats: The study found no CDR3 amino acid sequences shared by expanded clones across subjects, suggesting private repertoires in all groups. TCR clonal expansion peaked in HTLV-1-associated myelopathy patients and was lowest in multiple sclerosis patients.

The cells used in sorted libraries, CD4+ or CD8+ T cells, numbered 900,000 to 1,000,000. TCRdb used MiXCR to reprocess the 5' RACE reads, holding one entry per CDR3 protein. Among 30,000 to 45,000 distinct CDR3 sequences listed, around a tenth were seen once. Sequenced input: CD4+ T cells from blood. The J gene is TRBJ1-1, the V gene TRBV5-1; D is uncertain. This receptor was obtained from a woman aged 25 to 39 with HTLV-1-associated myelopathy (HAM/TSP). The CDR3 sequence is CASSVTENTEAFF. Here the CDR3 DNA reads TGCGCCAGCAGCGTGACGGAGAACACTGAAGCTTTCTTT. Filled out from reference TRBV5-1 and TRBJ1-1, the complete variable domain reads KAGVTQTPRYLIKTRGQQVTLSCSPISGHRSVSWYQQTPGQGLQFLFEYFSETQRNKGNFPGRFSGRQFSNSRSEMNVSTLELGDSALYLCASSVTENTEAFFGQGTRLTVV.